The present T cell receptor (beta chain) was sequenced within a study of neoadjuvant anti-PD-1 for oral cavity cancer. Study-level background: Non-progressing patients received a fourth nivolumab dose near day 43, then surgery on days 50-56.

Specified time point: after neoadjuvant nivolumab, at surgical resection. Patients were newly diagnosed with stage II-IVA oral cavity squamous cell carcinoma without prior systemic or radiation treatment. Patients had HPV-negative, locally advanced oral cavity squamous cell carcinoma. Analysis of PBMCs was direct, with no culture step. Sequencing was performed with immunoSEQ multiplex PCR; in TCRdb, only in-frame clones are kept and a portion is missing. This sample has some 10,000 clones, with 60% to 70% found just once. With V trimmed by 7 bases and J by 7 bases, 11 bases remained unmatched. The CDR3 length is 14 residues. CDR1 is SNHLY and CDR2 is FYNNEI in the germline V gene.

The gene calls are TRBV2 and TRBJ2-7; TRBD2 agrees at 9 bases. The source of this sequence is a person aged 40-85 years with oral cavity squamous cell carcinoma. The sequenced sample was PBMCs, obtained after nivolumab (anti-PD-1) treatment. CDR3 sequence: CASTLAGPEREQYF. The CDR3, as DNA: TGTGCCAGCACCCTAGCGGGGCCGGAGAGGGAGCAGTACTTC.